The 15 T cell receptor beta chains reported below all come from one sample, sequenced in a study of T cells in Graves' hyperthyroidism and ophthalmopathy. Amplification targeted TCR beta CDR3 regions from RNA transcripts. First-round RT-PCR targeting the TCR CDR3 was performed with the HTBI primer set. TCRdb analysed the multiplex PCR reads with MiXCR anew, one entry per CDR3 protein. This sample has some 600,000 distinct CDR3 sequences; approximately 14% occur once, and the top ten carry under 7%. The material sequenced was blood. These receptors all come from a woman in her 30s with Graves' hyperthyroidism that later progressed to Graves' ophthalmopathy.

This clonotype was picked up many times. The chain links TRBV10-3 to TRBJ1-5; 8 bases align to TRBD1. Germline V gene data show CDR1 as ENHRY and CDR2 as SYGVKD. The CDR3 covers 14 residues. V trimming: 3 bases; J trimming: 6 bases; junction bases outside the gene matches: 4. The chain's CDR3 is CAISDFGQGQPQHF. CDR3 coding DNA: TGTGCCATCAGTGATTTCGGACAGGGTCAGCCCCAGCATTTT.

This clonotype occurred many times. The chain couples TRBV10-3 to TRBJ2-3, with 8 bases lining up with TRBD2. This CDR3 has 16 residues. Germline V lookup: CDR1 ENHRY, CDR2 SYGVKD. J gave up 2 bases and V 3 bases, and 7 bases lay outside the gene matches. The CDR3 DNA is TGTGCCATCAGTGACAGGGCGGGAGGCCTCACAGATACGCAGTATTTT. Its translation: CAISDRAGGLTDTQYF.

The sample holds many counts of this clonotype. V gene TRBV6-1 combines with J gene TRBJ1-5; a possible D gene is TRBD1 (5 bases). CDR1 is MNHNS and CDR2 is SASEGT in the germline V gene. The CDR3 is 16 residues long. V was shortened by 1 base and J by 5 bases, with 15 bases between the two germline ends. In DNA, the CDR3 is TGTGCCAGCAGTGAAGGAACGGTGGGGGGTCATCAGCCCCAGCATTTT. Its translation: CASSEGTVGGHQPQHF.

This clonotype was counted many times. The gene calls are TRBV24-1 and TRBJ2-1, with D unresolved. Germline V gives CDR1 KGHDR, CDR2 SFDVKD. This CDR3 has 13 residues. Trimming took 5 bases from V and 3 from J, leaving 7 bases between them. CDR3 nucleotides: TGTGCCACCAGTGTGAGGAGCTACAATGAGCAGTTCTTC. It yields the protein CATSVRSYNEQFF.

The V call is TRBV27, the J call TRBJ2-5, with TRBD2 as a possible D gene (5 bases). V lost 1 base and J lost 5, with 14 bases in between. Germline V CDR1 and CDR2: MNHEY, SMNVEV (reference sequence). The CDR3 is 15 residues long. The CDR3 loop is CASSLFWENRETQYF. CDR3 bases: TGTGCCAGCAGTTTATTTTGGGAGAATAGGGAGACCCAGTACTTC.

There are many counts of this clonotype. The chain couples TRBV10-3 to TRBJ2-3; weak D call: TRBD2 (5 bases). Trimming pared 5 bases from V and 0 bases from J, leaving 12 bases between. The CDR3 consists of 15 residues. Germline V gene data show CDR1 as ENHRY and CDR2 as SYGVKD. The CDR3 is CAISREQPSTDTQYF. The DNA of the CDR3 is TGTGCCATCAGTCGGGAACAGCCTAGCACAGATACGCAGTATTTT.

About this clonotype: This may stem from a read error, because a much larger clone lies one nucleotide away. This sequence joins TRBV28 and TRBJ1-2, with TRBD1 identical over 10 bases. Per the germline V gene, CDR1 is MDHEN and CDR2 is SYDVKM. The CDR3 runs 13 residues. CDR3 in amino acids: CAGSIRDRGGYTF. In DNA form, the CDR3 reads TGTGCCGGCAGTATCCGGGACAGGGGTGGCTACACCTTC.

A few counts support this clonotype. V usage is TRBV7-3 and J usage is TRBJ2-2; 7 positions match TRBD2. The CDR3 loop spans 17 amino acids. CDR1 is SGHTA, CDR2 FQGTGA, per germline. The junction had 9 bases not matched to a gene; V was cut back by 1 base and J by 4 bases. The CDR3 region has the DNA TGTGCCAGCAGCTTAATGGCTGGACTAGGGGTCACCGGGGAGCTGTTTTTT. This sequence encodes CASSLMAGLGVTGELFF.

This clonotype has a handful of counts. The CDR3 here is CASSERGQVSGNTIYF. The CDR3 DNA reads as TGTGCCAGTAGTGAAAGGGGACAGGTCTCTGGAAACACCATATATTTT. The J gene is TRBJ1-3, the V gene TRBV19; 8 bases fit TRBD1. The germline V gene has CDR1 LNHDA and CDR2 SQIVND (reference sequence). V lost 5 bases to trimming and J lost 0 bases; unmatched junction nucleotides: 6. The CDR3 is 16 residues long.

This clonotype occurred a few times. Compared with germline, one end of the junction differs, possibly owing to a read error. The gene calls are TRBV5-1 and TRBJ2-2; D is undetermined. The germline CDR1 and CDR2 sequences are SGHRS and YFSETQ. CDR3 length: 13 residues. CDR3 bases: TGCGCCAGCAGTTTGGAGATGGTCGGGGAGCTGTTTTTT. Its protein is CASSLEMVGELFF.

The chain recombines TRBV12-3 or TRBV12-4 with TRBJ1-5; a possible D gene is TRBD1 (6 bases). The CDR3 length is 13 residues. Between the trimmed V and J ends, which lost 5 bases and 5 bases, there was a span of 10 bases. As DNA, the CDR3 is TGTGCCAGCAGTGGGACACCAGATCAGCCCCAGCATTTT. This gives the protein CASSGTPDQPQHF.

A few counts support this clonotype. The chain joins TRBV12-3 or TRBV12-4 to TRBJ2-7; a possible D gene is TRBD2 (5 bases). CDR3 length: 14 amino acids. V dropped 2 bases and J dropped 3 bases, with 11 bases sitting between them. The CDR3 here is CASSLMGDLYEQYF. In DNA, the CDR3 is TGTGCCAGCAGTTTAATGGGAGACCTCTACGAGCAGTACTTC.

This clonotype came up many times. This rearrangement joins TRBV12-3 or TRBV12-4 to TRBJ2-1; D gene unclear. CDR3 size: 12 residues. V was shortened by 4 bases and J by 10 bases, with 11 bases between the two germline ends. For the CDR3, the DNA is TGTGCCAGCAGTTCCTCATATTTCGAGCAGTTCTTC. As protein: CASSSSYFEQFF.

This clonotype was seen ten or more times. The chain carries TRBV10-3 and TRBJ1-1; a weak D match, TRBD1 (6 bases). The germline V and J ends were trimmed by 11 bases and 0 bases, with 22 bases remaining between them. Germline V gene sequence: CDR1 ENHRY, CDR2 SYGVKD. The CDR3 is 16 amino acids. CDR3 nucleotides: TGTGCCTCCTCGGGGGGCGCGTATAACTTGAACACTGAAGCTTTCTTT. Translating it yields CASSGGAYNLNTEAFF.

This clonotype was detected ten times or more. This chain joins TRBV6-1 and TRBJ1-1; D is perhaps TRBD1 (5 bases). V was shortened by 5 bases and J by 0 bases, with 16 bases between the two germline ends. The V gene's germline CDR1 is MNHNS and CDR2 SASEGT. The CDR3 consists of 16 residues. The DNA for the CDR3 is TGTGCCAGCAGTTACAACCGGGGGAGCCTGAACACTGAAGCTTTCTTT. Protein product: CASSYNRGSLNTEAFF.